This is a list of T cell receptor beta chains from one sample in a study of patients and donors after allogeneic stem cell transplantation. TCRdb re-analysed the RT-PCR reads in MiXCR, keeping a single row per CDR3 protein. The sample has about 200,000 distinct CDR3 sequences, about 37% seen once. Input material: blood, either unsorted or a sorted T cell fraction (not recorded which). Receptor source: a human donor who was either an allogeneic HSCT recipient or a stem cell or donor lymphocyte infusion donor (not recorded which). It is not recorded whose cells these are; they may come from a transplant donor. Each CDR3 is given with its conserved first and last residue. D genes are given only for firm matches. Size values are once, few and many counts, or a class for expanded clones, and some rows have none.

J,D,size,V,DNA,CDR3
TRBJ2-1,NA,NA,TRBV27,TGTGCCAGCTCCCCGCAGGGGTATGAGCAGTTCTTC,CASSPQGYEQFF
TRBJ2-3,NA,NA,TRBV12-3/TRBV12-4,TGTGCCAGCAGGTTGCGTGGAGATACGCAGTATTTT,CASRLRGDTQYF
TRBJ2-2,NA,NA,TRBV20-1,TGCAGTGCTCGGCAGAACACCGGGGAGCTGTTTTTT,CSARQNTGELFF
TRBJ1-6,NA,NA,TRBV5-5,TGTGCCAGCAGCTTAGTTAGCTCCTATAATTCACCCCTCCACTTT,CASSLVSSYNSPLHF
TRBJ1-5,TRBD1,NA,TRBV27,TGTGCCAGCAGGACAGGGGGCGTGAGCAATCAGCCCCAGCATTTT,CASRTGGVSNQPQHF
TRBJ1-1,NA,few,TRBV20-1,TGCAGTGCTAGGGCGACACCTCCACGCGCTGAAGCTTTCTTT,CSARATPPRAEAFF
TRBJ1-2,NA,NA,TRBV4-3,TGCGCCAGCACCACCCAGGCTCTACCAGGCTTCGGCTACACCTTC,CASTTQALPGFGYTF
TRBJ1-1,NA,NA,TRBV10-3,TGTGCCATCAGAGTCCCATTCAGCTCGAACACTGAAGCTTTCTTT,CAIRVPFSSNTEAFF
TRBJ2-5,NA,NA,TRBV27,TGTGCCAGCGCCGCTTACGGGGGCCACCAAGAGACCCAGTACTTC,CASAAYGGHQETQYF
TRBJ1-6,NA,few,TRBV12-3/TRBV12-4,TGTGCCAGCAGAGGGACTGCCCTCCACTTT,CASRGTALHF
TRBJ1-2,NA,NA,TRBV6-5,TGTGCCAGCAGTTACGGCGGCGTCACCGGCTACACCTTC,CASSYGGVTGYTF
TRBJ2-1,TRBD1,NA,TRBV10-3,TGTGCCATCAGTGGGGGGACAGGGGTCAATGAGCAGTTCTTC,CAISGGTGVNEQFF
TRBJ1-2,NA,few,TRBV29-1,TGCAGCGTTGACGACGGGAACCTAGTCTATGGCTACACCTTC,CSVDDGNLVYGYTF
TRBJ1-1,NA,few,TRBV5-1,TGCGCCAGCAGCTTCGCGGGGAGCACTGAAGCTTTCTTT,CASSFAGSTEAFF
TRBJ1-5,NA,few,TRBV4-1,TGCGCCAGCAGCCAGCCAACAATCAGGCCCCAGCATTTT,CASSQPTIRPQHF
TRBJ1-2,NA,NA,TRBV12-3/TRBV12-4,TGTGCCAGCAGTCCCACAAGGCCATATGGCTACACCTTC,CASSPTRPYGYTF
TRBJ1-6,TRBD1,few,TRBV12-3/TRBV12-4,TGTGCCAGCAGTTCGGGACAGGGTTTCTCACCCCTCCACTTT,CASSSGQGFSPLHF
TRBJ2-5,NA,few,TRBV5-1,TGCGCCAGCAGCTTGGCCCAAGCGGTAGAGACCCAGTACTTC,CASSLAQAVETQYF
TRBJ2-2,NA,NA,TRBV3-1,TGTGCCAGCAGCCGAATAATGACAGGAAACACCGGGGAGCTGTTTTTT,CASSRIMTGNTGELFF
TRBJ2-5,NA,NA,TRBV20-1,TGCAGTGCTGCGCGGGAGACCCAGTACTTC,CSAARETQYF
TRBJ2-7,TRBD1,NA,TRBV4-3,TGCGCCAGCAGCCATCTTGACAGGGCCGAGCAGTACTTC,CASSHLDRAEQYF
TRBJ1-2,NA,NA,TRBV20-1,TGCCAACGAGGGGAAAAAGGCTACACCTTC,CQRGEKGYTF
TRBJ2-1,TRBD2,few,TRBV4-3,TGCGCCAGCAGCCAAGTGGGCGTATCGACTAGCGGAGCCTACAATGAGCAGTTCTTC,CASSQVGVSTSGAYNEQFF
TRBJ1-5,TRBD1,NA,TRBV12-3/TRBV12-4,TGTGCCAGCAGTTACGACAGGGACCAGCCCCAGCATTTT,CASSYDRDQPQHF
TRBJ1-1,NA,few,TRBV12-3/TRBV12-4,TGTGCCAGCAGTTTTGGGGGGGCAGCCACTGAAGCTTTCTTT,CASSFGGAATEAFF
TRBJ1-1,NA,NA,TRBV29-1,TGCAGCGTTGGCCTAAATCTAAGGGACACTGAAGCTTTCTTT,CSVGLNLRDTEAFF
TRBJ2-2,NA,NA,TRBV7-6,TGTGCCAGCAGCTTAGCGGGTGGGAGAGGCACCGGGGAGCTGTTTTTT,CASSLAGGRGTGELFF
TRBJ1-2,NA,few,TRBV5-5,TGTGCCAGCAGCTTGGAAGTAGGGGTCTATGGCTACACCTTC,CASSLEVGVYGYTF
TRBJ2-7,TRBD2,NA,TRBV18,TGTGCCAGCTCACCGGGGACTAGCGGTAGCGAGCAGTACTTC,CASSPGTSGSEQYF
TRBJ2-2,NA,few,TRBV7-9,TGTGCCAGCAGGCGCCTGAAGGACGGGGAGCTGTTTTTT,CASRRLKDGELFF
TRBJ2-2,NA,few,TRBV15,TGTGCCACCAGCAGAGAGGTCACCGGGGAGCTGTTTTTT,CATSREVTGELFF
TRBJ2-3,NA,NA,TRBV20-1,TGCAGTGCTAGTTCGGATCTGAATACAGATACGCAGTATTTT,CSASSDLNTDTQYF
TRBJ1-6,NA,NA,TRBV9,TGTGCCAGCAGCGTTATACAGTTGTGGGGTTCACCCCTCCACTTT,CASSVIQLWGSPLHF
TRBJ2-7,NA,NA,TRBV20-1,TGCAGTGCCCCAGGGAGGGGACAGTCCTACGAGCAGTACTTC,CSAPGRGQSYEQYF
TRBJ1-2,NA,NA,TRBV4-3,TGCGCCAGCAGCCAAGTGGGGGCGCGGGGCTACACCTTC,CASSQVGARGYTF
TRBJ1-1,NA,many,TRBV29-1,TGCAGCGTTGAGACCCTTACCGTTGAAGCTTTCTTT,CSVETLTVEAFF
TRBJ2-7,NA,NA,TRBV29-1,TGCAGCGTTGAATTGAGCGACGAGCAGTACTTC,CSVELSDEQYF